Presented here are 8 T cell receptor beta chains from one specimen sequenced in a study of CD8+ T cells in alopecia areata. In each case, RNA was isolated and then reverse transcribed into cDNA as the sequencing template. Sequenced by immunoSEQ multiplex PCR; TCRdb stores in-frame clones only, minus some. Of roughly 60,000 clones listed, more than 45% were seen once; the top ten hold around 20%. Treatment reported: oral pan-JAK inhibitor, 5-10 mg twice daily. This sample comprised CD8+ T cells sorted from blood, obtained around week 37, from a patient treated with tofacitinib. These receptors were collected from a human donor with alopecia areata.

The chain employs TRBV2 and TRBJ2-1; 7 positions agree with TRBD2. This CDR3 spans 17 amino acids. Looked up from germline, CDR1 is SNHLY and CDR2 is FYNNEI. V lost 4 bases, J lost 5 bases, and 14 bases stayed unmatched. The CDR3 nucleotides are TGTGCCAGCAGTGTTGGGGTGCCGACTAGCTCTGACAATGAGCAGTTCTTC. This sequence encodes CASSVGVPTSSDNEQFF. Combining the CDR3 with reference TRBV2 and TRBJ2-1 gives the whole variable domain EPEVTQTPSHQVTQMGQEVILRCVPISNHLYFYWYRQILGQKVEFLVSFYNNEISEKSEIFDDQFSVERPDGSNFTLKIRSTKLEDSAMYFCASSVGVPTSSDNEQFFGPGTRLTVL.

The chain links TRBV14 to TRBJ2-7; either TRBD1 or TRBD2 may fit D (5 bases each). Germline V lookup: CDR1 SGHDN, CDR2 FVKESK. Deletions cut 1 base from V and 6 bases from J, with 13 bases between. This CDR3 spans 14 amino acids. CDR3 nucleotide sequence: TGTGCCAGCAGCCAAGTGGTGTCGGGGCGCGAGCAGTACTTC. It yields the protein CASSQVVSGREQYF.

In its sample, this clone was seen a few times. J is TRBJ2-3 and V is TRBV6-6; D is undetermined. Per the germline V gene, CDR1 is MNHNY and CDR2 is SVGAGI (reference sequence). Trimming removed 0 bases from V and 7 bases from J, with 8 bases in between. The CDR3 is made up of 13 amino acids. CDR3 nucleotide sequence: TGTGCCAGCAGTTACTCCGGATCAAATACGCAGTATTTT. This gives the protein CASSYSGSNTQYF.

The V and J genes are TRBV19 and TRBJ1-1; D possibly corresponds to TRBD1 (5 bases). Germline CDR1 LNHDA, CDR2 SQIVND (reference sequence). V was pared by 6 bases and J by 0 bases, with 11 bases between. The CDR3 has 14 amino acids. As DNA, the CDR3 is TGTGCCAGTAGCTCCGGGACCTTGAACACTGAAGCTTTCTTT. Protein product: CASSSGTLNTEAFF.

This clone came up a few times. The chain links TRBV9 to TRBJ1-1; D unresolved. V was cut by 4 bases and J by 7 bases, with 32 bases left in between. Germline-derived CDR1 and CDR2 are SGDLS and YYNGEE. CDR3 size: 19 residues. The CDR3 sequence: CASSPRAATPAGVSSEAFF. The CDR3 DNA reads TGTGCCAGCAGCCCGCGGGCGGCAACTCCAGCAGGCGTTTCAAGTGAAGCTTTCTTT.

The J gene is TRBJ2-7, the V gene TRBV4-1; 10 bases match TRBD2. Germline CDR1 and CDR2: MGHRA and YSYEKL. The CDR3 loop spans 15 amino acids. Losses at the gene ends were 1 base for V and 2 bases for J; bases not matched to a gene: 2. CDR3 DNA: TGCGCCAGCAGCCAAGGGACTAGCGGCACCTACGAGCAGTACTTC. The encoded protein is CASSQGTSGTYEQYF.

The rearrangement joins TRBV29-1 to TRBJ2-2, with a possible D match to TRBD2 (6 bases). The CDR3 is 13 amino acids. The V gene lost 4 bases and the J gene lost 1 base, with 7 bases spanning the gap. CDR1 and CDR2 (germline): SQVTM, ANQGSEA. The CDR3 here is CSVGRENTGELFF. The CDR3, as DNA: TGCAGCGTTGGGCGGGAGAACACCGGGGAGCTGTTTTTT.

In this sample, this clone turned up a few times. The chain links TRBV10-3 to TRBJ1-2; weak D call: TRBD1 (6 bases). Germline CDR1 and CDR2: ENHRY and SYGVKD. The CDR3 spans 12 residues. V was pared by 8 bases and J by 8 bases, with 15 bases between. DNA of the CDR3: TGTGCCATCCGAGGGACACCGGAGGGCTACACCTTC. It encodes CAIRGTPEGYTF.